These 29 T cell receptor beta chains were all obtained from the same sample, sequenced in a study of PD-1 blockade in classical Hodgkin lymphoma. Using immunoSEQ multiplex PCR, the repertoire was profiled, and TCRdb retains in-frame clones only, with some absent. Of 30,000 or so clones listed, approximately 80% are singletons. The time point denotes: cycle 4 day 1 (C4D1), after less than 7 weeks of nivolumab. Relapses following autologous stem cell transplantation were seen in all patients, with brentuximab vedotin exposure varying. It was by magnetic negative selection that CD4+ T cells were purified from thawed PBMCs. The sample consisted of CD4+ T cells from blood, taken before the fourth cycle of nivolumab. Source of these receptors: a human donor with classical Hodgkin lymphoma.

This clone was seen more than once but under ten times. V and J are TRBV2 and TRBJ1-5, with D perhaps TRBD1 (6 bases). The V end was cut by 6 bases, the J end by 0 bases, with 9 bases between. The CDR3 is 14 residues long. Germline V gives CDR1 SNHLY, CDR2 FYNNEI. The CDR3 reads CASRDRLSNQPQHF. The CDR3, as DNA: TGTGCCAGCAGGGACAGACTTAGCAATCAGCCCCAGCATTTT. Drawing the rest from reference TRBV2 and TRBJ1-5, the complete variable domain is EPEVTQTPSHQVTQMGQEVILRCVPISNHLYFYWYRQILGQKVEFLVSFYNNEISEKSEIFDDQFSVERPDGSNFTLKIRSTKLEDSAMYFCASRDRLSNQPQHFGDGTRLSIL.

The chain carries TRBV7-9 and TRBJ2-7; a possible D gene is TRBD2 (5 bases). The germline V gene has CDR1 SEHNR and CDR2 FQNEAQ (reference sequence). Trimming pared 3 bases from V and 0 bases from J, leaving 6 bases between. This CDR3 is built from 13 residues. CDR3 protein: CASSFGVSYEQYF. In DNA, the CDR3 is TGTGCCAGCAGCTTCGGGGTCTCCTACGAGCAGTACTTC.

This clone was seen only once. The chain employs TRBV25-1 and TRBJ1-4, with D perhaps matching TRBD1 (5 bases). The CDR3 runs to 14 residues. Germline lookup yields CDR1 MGHDK and CDR2 SYGVNS. Trimming removed 4 bases from V and 4 bases from J, with 10 bases in between. CDR3 residues: CASSGGGVNEKLFF. CDR3 nucleotide sequence: TGTGCCAGCAGTGGGGGGGGTGTTAATGAAAAACTGTTTTTT. Together with reference TRBV25-1 and TRBJ1-4, the CDR3 gives the full variable domain: EADIYQTPRYLVIGTGKKITLECSQTMGHDKMYWYQQDPGMELHLIHYSYGVNSTEKGDLSSESTVSRIRTEHFPLTLESARPSHTSQYLCASSGGGVNEKLFFGSGTQLSVL.

The chain links TRBV5-1 to TRBJ1-3; 8 nucleotides line up with TRBD1. Germline V gene data show CDR1 as SGHRS and CDR2 as YFSETQ. The CDR3 length is 18 residues. V was pared by 4 bases and J by 0 bases, with 12 bases of the junction left unmatched. The CDR3 sequence: CASSTSGTGGVSGNTIYF. The CDR3 DNA is TGCGCCAGCAGCACATCGGGGACAGGAGGGGTCTCTGGAAACACCATATATTTT. The full variable domain, in which reference TRBV5-1 and TRBJ1-3 provide the parts outside the CDR3, is KAGVTQTPRYLIKTRGQQVTLSCSPISGHRSVSWYQQTPGQGLQFLFEYFSETQRNKGNFPGRFSGRQFSNSRSEMNVSTLELGDSALYLCASSTSGTGGVSGNTIYFGEGSWLTVV.

CDR3 in DNA: TGCGCCAGCAGCTTAGGACAGGGGGCTTCCGGGGAGCTGTTTTTT. Translated, it gives CASSLGQGASGELFF. V gene TRBV5-1 combines with J gene TRBJ2-2; 11 bases align to TRBD1. The V and J ends lost 2 bases and 6 bases, in that order; junction bases with no gene match: 3. The CDR3 length is 15 residues. CDR1 SGHRS and CDR2 YFSETQ come from the germline V gene.

J is TRBJ1-3 and V is TRBV5-1; possibly TRBD1 for D (5 bases). The CDR3 runs to 14 residues. Trimming left V 5 bases short and J 2 bases short, with 11 bases between. Germline lookup yields CDR1 SGHRS and CDR2 YFSETQ. CDR3 coding DNA: TGCGCCAGCAGTATCGGCAGGGCTGGAAACACCATATATTTT. It specifies CASSIGRAGNTIYF.

As regards this clone: The same CDR3 is also encoded by other DNA sequences in this sample. V and J are TRBV7-8 and TRBJ1-1; no reliable D call. This CDR3 comprises 14 residues. Germline-derived CDR1 and CDR2 are SGHVS and FQNEAQ. Trimming took off 1 base at V and 2 bases at J, with 8 bases between the two ends. In DNA form, the CDR3 reads TGTGCCAGCAGCTTAGTGGTGGGCAACACTGAAGCTTTCTTT. Its protein is CASSLVVGNTEAFF.

This chain joins TRBV5-1 and TRBJ2-4, with D possibly TRBD2 on 5 matching bases. This CDR3 has 16 residues. Between the trimmed V and J ends, which lost 4 bases and 0 bases, there was a span of 14 bases. The germline CDR1 and CDR2 sequences are SGHRS and YFSETQ. The CDR3, as DNA: TGCGCCAGCAGCGAGGGTAATGTCCTAGCCAAAAACATTCAGTACTTC. It yields the protein CASSEGNVLAKNIQYF.

This clone has just a few counts. The chain recombines TRBV5-1 with TRBJ2-7; no reliable D call. Looked up from germline, CDR1 is SGHRS and CDR2 is YFSETQ. V lost 0 bases, J lost 7 bases, and 11 bases lay in between. The CDR3 has 13 residues. CDR3 residues: CASSLEDSPEQYF. Written as DNA, the CDR3 is TGCGCCAGCAGCTTGGAAGACTCGCCTGAGCAGTACTTC.

This clone was counted a single time. V is TRBV5-1 and J is TRBJ1-4; 9 bases match TRBD1. The V segment lost 1 base and the J segment 8 bases; nucleotides outside the gene matches: 6. The CDR3 totals 15 residues. Germline V CDR1 and CDR2: SGHRS, YFSETQ. CDR3 bases: TGCGCCAGCAGCTTGCCCGGGACAGGGAACGAAAAACTGTTTTTT. This encodes CASSLPGTGNEKLFF. Variable domain in full (rest from reference TRBV5-1 and TRBJ1-4): KAGVTQTPRYLIKTRGQQVTLSCSPISGHRSVSWYQQTPGQGLQFLFEYFSETQRNKGNFPGRFSGRQFSNSRSEMNVSTLELGDSALYLCASSLPGTGNEKLFFGSGTQLSVL.

This sequence joins TRBV6-1 and TRBJ2-7, with D hard to call. CDR1 MNHNS and CDR2 SASEGT come from the germline V gene. The CDR3 spans 14 residues. The V end lost 6 bases, the J end lost 3 bases, and 15 bases lay between the germline ends. The CDR3 protein is CASSPQKGRYEQYF. The CDR3 nucleotides are TGTGCCAGCAGCCCCCAGAAGGGCCGCTACGAGCAGTACTTC.

This chain joins TRBV7-9 and TRBJ2-2; D may correspond to TRBD1 or TRBD2 (5 bases each). There are 14 residues in the CDR3. Trimming pared 2 bases from V and 5 bases from J, leaving 9 bases between. CDR1 and CDR2 from the germline V gene are SEHNR and FQNEAQ (reference sequence). In DNA, the CDR3 is TGTGCCAGCAGCTTAAAAGAGGGGACCGGGGAGCTGTTTTTT. Amino acid sequence: CASSLKEGTGELFF.

The J gene is TRBJ1-1, the V gene TRBV28; TRBD1 might be the D (6 bases). This CDR3 contains 14 residues. V lost 6 bases to trimming and J lost 1 base, with 12 bases between them. Germline CDR1 and CDR2: MDHEN and SYDVKM. The CDR3 DNA follows: TGTGCCAGCAGCCCTTCGGACAGGAACACTGAAGCTTTCTTT. Residues: CASSPSDRNTEAFF.

This clone was counted only a few times. The chain recombines TRBV5-4 with TRBJ2-7; D could derive from TRBD1 or TRBD2 (5 bases each). The ends were cut back, 4 bases at V and 2 bases at J, with 7 bases in the middle. The germline CDR1 and CDR2 sequences are SGHNT and YYREEE (reference sequence). The CDR3 length is 12 residues. The CDR3 reads CASSRDAYEQYF. CDR3 DNA: TGTGCCAGCAGCCGGGACGCCTACGAGCAGTACTTC.

The CDR3 loop reads CASSLRTIINNEQFF. The CDR3 DNA reads TGTGCCAGCAGCTTAAGGACAATCATCAACAATGAGCAGTTCTTC. This sequence joins TRBV7-9 and TRBJ2-1; weak D call: TRBD1 (5 bases). Germline V lookup: CDR1 SEHNR, CDR2 FQNEAQ (reference sequence). V gave up 2 bases and J gave up 5 bases, with 13 bases separating them. The CDR3 spans 15 residues. Supplemented by reference TRBV7-9 and TRBJ2-1, the full variable domain reads DTGVSQNPRHKITKRGQNVTFRCDPISEHNRLYWYRQTLGQGPEFLTYFQNEAQLEKSRLLSDRFSAERPKGSFSTLEIQRTEQGDSAMYLCASSLRTIINNEQFFGPGTRLTVL.

This clone is a singleton in its sample. This rearrangement joins TRBV5-1 to TRBJ1-4; possible D gene TRBD1, 5 bases. The CDR3 totals 15 residues. The V gene lost 7 bases and the J gene lost 5 bases, with 18 bases spanning the gap. Germline loops: CDR1 SGHRS, CDR2 YFSETQ. DNA of the CDR3: TGCGCCAGCGCAGCTTTAACAGGTTCAAATGAAAAACTGTTTTTT. Encoded protein: CASAALTGSNEKLFF.

The V and J genes are TRBV12-5 and TRBJ2-1; TRBD2 aligns across 11 bases. The CDR3 has 17 amino acids. Looked up from germline, CDR1 is LGHNT and CDR2 is FRNRAP. Trimming cost V 3 bases and J 4 bases; bases outside gene matches: 8. The chain's CDR3 is CASGLIAGGVAYNEQFF. The CDR3 nucleotides are TGTGCTAGTGGTTTAATAGCGGGGGGGGTAGCATACAATGAGCAGTTCTTC.

The chain is built from TRBV11-1 and TRBJ2-2; D is unclear. The ends were cut back, 5 bases at V and 3 bases at J, with 10 bases in the middle. The CDR3 runs to 14 residues. CDR1 SGHAT and CDR2 FQDESV come from the germline V gene (reference sequence). As DNA, the CDR3 is TGTGCCAGCAGCGAGACGGGTTACACCGGGGAGCTGTTTTTT. Translating gives CASSETGYTGELFF.

The chain carries TRBV5-1 and TRBJ2-7, with 8 positions matching TRBD1. With V trimmed by 2 bases and J by 6 bases, 4 bases remained unmatched. CDR1 and CDR2 from the germline V gene are SGHRS and YFSETQ. The length of the CDR3 is 13 residues. DNA of the CDR3: TGCGCCAGCAGCTTTCAGGGGGCGGGCGAGCAGTACTTC. Its protein product is CASSFQGAGEQYF.

The genes are TRBV7-9 and TRBJ2-5; a weak D match, TRBD2 (7 bases). In germline, CDR1 is SEHNR, CDR2 FQNEAQ (reference sequence). Trimming took off 8 bases at V and 5 bases at J, with 12 bases between the two ends. This CDR3 comprises 12 residues. In DNA, the CDR3 is TGTGCCAGCGGTAGGGGGGGCGAGACCCAGTACTTC. Its translation: CASGRGGETQYF.

The chain employs TRBV5-1 and TRBJ2-1, with 7 bases lining up with TRBD2. Germline-derived CDR1 and CDR2 are SGHRS and YFSETQ. With 0 bases clipped from V and 2 bases from J, the junction kept 2 bases outside the gene matches. This CDR3 is built from 15 residues. The CDR3 nucleotides are TGCGCCAGCAGCTTGGACCTAGCGGCCTACAATGAGCAGTTCTTC. This translates into CASSLDLAAYNEQFF.

The gene calls are TRBV7-9 and TRBJ2-5; D is uncertain. V was pared by 4 bases and J by 9 bases, with 12 bases between. This CDR3 has 12 amino acids. Germline V gene lookup returns CDR1 SEHNR and CDR2 FQNEAQ (reference sequence). CDR3 protein: CASSSQTRSQYF. CDR3 coding DNA: TGTGCCAGCAGCTCTCAAACTCGGTCCCAGTACTTC.

This chain links TRBV5-1 with TRBJ2-6; no clear D. This CDR3 contains 13 residues. V was clipped by 5 bases and J by 2 bases, with 5 bases between them. Germline values: CDR1 SGHRS, CDR2 YFSETQ. Written as DNA, the CDR3 is TGCGCCAGCAGGGAGCCTGGGGCCAACGTCCTGACTTTC. As protein: CASREPGANVLTF.

The rearrangement uses TRBV29-1 and TRBJ1-1; weak D call: TRBD1 (5 bases). This CDR3 region has 13 residues. Germline V gives CDR1 SQVTM, CDR2 ANQGSEA. Between the trimmed V and J ends, which lost 2 bases and 1 base, there was a span of 8 bases. The CDR3 DNA reads TGCAGCGTTGAACAGGGACGGAACACTGAAGCTTTCTTT. It encodes CSVEQGRNTEAFF.

The chain is built from TRBV30 and TRBJ1-1; tentative D call: TRBD1 (5 bases). Looked up from germline, CDR1 is GTSNPN and CDR2 is SVGIG (reference sequence). Deletions cut 0 bases from V and 6 bases from J, with 17 bases between. The CDR3 extends over 15 amino acids. The CDR3 nucleotides read TGTGCCTGGAGTGTATATCCCGGGAGGGGTGCTGAAGCTTTCTTT. Translated, it gives CAWSVYPGRGAEAFF.

The rearrangement links TRBV7-8 to TRBJ2-1; 7 nucleotides agree with TRBD2. From germline, CDR1 is SGHVS and CDR2 FQNEAQ. CDR3 size: 14 residues. J was trimmed by 8 bases and V by 1 base; bases with no gene match: 5. This CDR3 is CASSLVEAGYEQFF. CDR3 nucleotide sequence: TGTGCCAGCAGCTTAGTAGAAGCGGGGTATGAGCAGTTCTTC.

The V and J genes are TRBV19 and TRBJ1-3; D unresolved. V lost 4 bases, J lost 1 base, and 8 bases lay in between. CDR1 and CDR2 from the germline V gene are LNHDA and SQIVND (reference sequence). This CDR3 is 14 amino acids long. Written as DNA, the CDR3 is TGTGCCAGTAGTAGGGCAGCTTCTGGAAACACCATATATTTT. Its translation: CASSRAASGNTIYF. Combining the CDR3 with reference TRBV19 and TRBJ1-3 gives the whole variable domain DGGITQSPKYLFRKEGQNVTLSCEQNLNHDAMYWYRQDPGQGLRLIYYSQIVNDFQKGDIAEGYSVSREKKESFPLTVTSAQKNPTAFYLCASSRAASGNTIYFGEGSWLTVV.

The DNA of the CDR3 is TGCGCCAGCAGCGTCACAGGGGAGAACACTGAAGCTTTCTTT. Residues: CASSVTGENTEAFF. The V and J genes are TRBV5-1 and TRBJ1-1; 7 bases are a match to TRBD1. Germline CDR1 SGHRS, CDR2 YFSETQ. There are 14 residues in the CDR3. Trimming cost V 4 bases and J 1 base; bases outside gene matches: 4.

The J gene is TRBJ2-7, the V gene TRBV5-1; D is possibly TRBD2 (7 bases). The CDR3 covers 16 residues. Trimming took off 6 bases at V and 0 bases at J, with 19 bases between the two ends. The germline CDR1 and CDR2 sequences are SGHRS and YFSETQ. The CDR3 region is CASMLSAGAPSYEQYF. DNA of the CDR3: TGCGCCAGCATGTTATCTGCGGGGGCTCCCTCCTACGAGCAGTACTTC.